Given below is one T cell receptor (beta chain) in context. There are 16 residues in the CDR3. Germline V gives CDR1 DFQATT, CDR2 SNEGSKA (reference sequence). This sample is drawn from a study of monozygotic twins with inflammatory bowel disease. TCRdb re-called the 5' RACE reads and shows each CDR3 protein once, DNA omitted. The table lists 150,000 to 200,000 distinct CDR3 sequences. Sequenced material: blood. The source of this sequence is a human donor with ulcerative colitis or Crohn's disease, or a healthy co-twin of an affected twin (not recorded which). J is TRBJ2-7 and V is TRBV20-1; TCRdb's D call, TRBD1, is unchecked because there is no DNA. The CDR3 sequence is CSARGYWRGLPGEQYF.